The T cell receptor (beta chain) under discussion was sequenced for a study of T cell repertoires in ileal Crohn's disease. The CDR3 has 14 amino acids. V lost 0 bases and J 7 bases, leaving 13 bases between the germline ends. CDR1 and CDR2 (germline): SGHRS, YFSETQ. Included were adult ileal or ileocolonic Crohn's patients indicated for ileocolonic resection. Note on this clone: The antigen remains undetermined.

Study outcomes and limitations: Sorted CD8 T cells held more high-frequency clones than CD4. Every patient over 26.8% clonality showed endoscopic recurrence. Compared with non-smokers, active smokers at surgery showed more clonal expansions.

Clones were sequenced by immunoSEQ multiplex PCR, and TCRdb holds only the in-frame ones, with some missing. Among around 15,000 clones listed, roughly 70% were seen once. The receptor comes from an adult with Crohn's disease. This rearrangement joins TRBV5-1 to TRBJ1-1; weak D call: TRBD1 (6 bases). Specimen: ileal tissue. As DNA, the CDR3 is TGCGCCAGCAGCTTGGCACAGGGAAGGATTGAAGCTTTCTTT. It yields the protein CASSLAQGRIEAFF.